The 32 T cell receptor beta chains below all came from one sample that was sequenced in a study of blood T cell repertoires in COVID-19. Method: immunoSEQ multiplex PCR; TCRdb's copy keeps in-frame clones and lacks some. The sample contains nearly 70,000 clones, about 91% of which appear only once. The sample taken for sequencing was peripheral blood. The receptors were sampled from a woman in her 70s with acute or convalescent COVID-19.

V is TRBV11-2 and J is TRBJ2-2; no clear D gene. The CDR3 sequence is 12 residues long. The germline V gene has CDR1 SGHAT and CDR2 FQNNGV. The V end lost 5 bases, the J end lost 9 bases, and 10 bases lay between the germline ends. The DNA of the CDR3 is TGTGCCAGCAGCCCCAGGTTGTGGGAGCTGTTTTTT. As protein: CASSPRLWELFF. The complete variable domain, with remaining parts taken from reference TRBV11-2 and TRBJ2-2, reads EAGVAQSPRYKIIEKRQSVAFWCNPISGHATLYWYQQILGQGPKLLIQFQNNGVVDDSQLPKDRFSAERLKGVDSTLKIQPAKLEDSAVYLCASSPRLWELFFGEGSRLTVL.

V is TRBV4-3 and J is TRBJ2-1; 8 nucleotides align to TRBD2. Germline CDR1 is LGHNA and CDR2 is YSLEER. This CDR3 comprises 17 residues. V was clipped by 1 base and J by 8 bases; unmatched bases: 13. CDR3 sequence (DNA): TGCGCCAGCAGCCAAGGTTTTCTGCGAGCGGGGGCCGATGAGCAGTTCTTC. Translating gives CASSQGFLRAGADEQFF.

The chain joins TRBV7-8 to TRBJ2-2, with D possibly being TRBD2 (6 bases). The CDR3 is 14 residues long. Germline-derived CDR1 and CDR2 are SGHVS and FQNEAQ. Trimming left V 5 bases short and J 3 bases short, with 10 bases between. The CDR3 bases are TGTGCCAGCAGCGCGGACTATCACACCGGGGAGCTGTTTTTT. The encoded protein is CASSADYHTGELFF.

This chain connects TRBV25-1 to TRBJ1-2, with TRBD1 matching 9 bases. With 3 bases clipped from V and 3 bases from J, the junction kept 5 bases outside the gene matches. Germline V gene sequence: CDR1 MGHDK, CDR2 SYGVNS. This CDR3 is built from 15 residues. CDR3 sequence reads: CASSDKDRGYYGYTF. In DNA form, the CDR3 reads TGTGCCAGCAGTGACAAGGACAGGGGCTACTATGGCTACACCTTC.

The V gene is TRBV19, the J gene TRBJ2-3; 15 bases are shared with TRBD2. The CDR3 is made up of 18 amino acids. Losses at the gene ends were 5 bases for V and 6 bases for J; bases not matched to a gene: 12. The V gene's germline CDR1 is LNHDA and CDR2 SQIVND (reference sequence). CDR3 protein: CASSSRRTSGRESDTQYF. DNA of the CDR3: TGTGCCAGTAGTTCTCGACGGACTAGCGGGAGGGAGTCGGATACGCAGTATTTT.

The V gene is TRBV28, the J gene TRBJ2-7, with 7 bases that match TRBD1. This CDR3 contains 17 residues. V lost 1 base, J lost 2 bases, and 11 bases stayed unmatched. CDR1 is MDHEN, CDR2 SYDVKM, per germline. The CDR3 reads CASSLFVGLGQTYEQYF. The DNA for the CDR3 is TGTGCCAGCAGTTTATTCGTCGGTTTGGGACAGACCTACGAGCAGTACTTC.

This clone was seen only once. V gene TRBV11-2 combines with J gene TRBJ2-7, with TRBD2 matching 9 bases. Germline V gives CDR1 SGHAT, CDR2 FQNNGV. CDR3 length: 16 amino acids. V lost 1 base and J lost 4; bases outside the gene matches: 8. CDR3 protein: CASSLVGSGSSYEQYF. As DNA, the CDR3 is TGTGCCAGCAGCTTAGTGGGTAGCGGGAGTTCTTACGAGCAGTACTTC.

The table lists this clone with a few counts. The chain recombines TRBV5-1 with TRBJ1-2; 7 bases agree with TRBD1. Trimming took 0 bases from V and 6 from J; bases not matched to a gene: 5. Germline CDR1 and CDR2: SGHRS and YFSETQ. This CDR3 has 14 residues. The chain's CDR3 is CASSLAATGHGYTF. In DNA, the CDR3 is TGCGCCAGCAGCTTGGCTGCGACAGGGCATGGCTACACCTTC.

This chain links TRBV11-1 with TRBJ2-5; no clear D. The CDR3 extends over 13 amino acids. The germline gives CDR1 SGHAT, CDR2 FQDESV (reference sequence). V was shortened by 5 bases and J by 5 bases, with 12 bases between the two germline ends. The CDR3 DNA reads TGTGCCAGCAGCCCAAGAGGTGGCGAGACCCAGTACTTC. As protein: CASSPRGGETQYF.

Points on this clone: One end of the junction does not line up with germline, which may come from a read error. V is TRBV6-5 and J is TRBJ1-5; D is unresolved. This CDR3 has 12 residues. Per the germline V gene, CDR1 is MNHEY and CDR2 is SVGAGI. This CDR3 reads CASSDSGQPQHF. CDR3 bases: TGTGCCAGCAGTGACTCCGGTCAGCCCCAGCATTTT.

The J gene is TRBJ2-1, the V gene TRBV5-1; D is perhaps TRBD2 (5 bases). This CDR3 has 14 amino acids. The V gene's germline CDR1 is SGHRS and CDR2 YFSETQ. With 7 bases removed from V and 2 bases from J, the gap between germline ends came to 13 bases. The CDR3 DNA sequence: TGCGCCAGCTCCTCCGGGGTGGCCTACAATGAGCAGTTCTTC. It is translated as CASSSGVAYNEQFF.

This chain links TRBV3-1 (or the pseudogene TRBV3-2) with TRBJ2-7, with 7 bases identical to TRBD1. This CDR3 region has 14 residues. V lost 3 bases and J lost 6; bases outside the gene matches: 8. Germline V gives CDR1 LGHDT, CDR2 YNNKEL (reference sequence). In nucleotides, the CDR3 is TGTGCCAGCAGCCACCATTCGGGACAGTCCGAGCAGTACTTC. Its translation: CASSHHSGQSEQYF.

This chain links TRBV7-2 with TRBJ2-7; no reliable D call. Germline CDR1 is SGHTA and CDR2 is FQGNSA. The CDR3 spans 15 residues. V dropped 5 bases and J dropped 0 bases, with 14 bases sitting between them. CDR3 DNA sequence: TGTGCCAGCAGCCCCCGGGTTTTCAGCTCCTACGAGCAGTACTTC. It specifies CASSPRVFSSYEQYF.

The genes are TRBV6-5 and TRBJ1-5; 9 bases match TRBD1. The CDR3 is made up of 14 amino acids. Germline V lookup: CDR1 MNHEY, CDR2 SVGAGI. Trimming at V came to 6 bases and at J to 4 bases, leaving 4 bases not matched to a gene. DNA of the CDR3: TGTGCCAGCAGCTCCGGGACAGGGAATCAGCCCCAGCATTTT. This encodes CASSSGTGNQPQHF.

This clone was seen a handful of times. The chain recombines TRBV30 with TRBJ1-2, with 9 bases lining up with TRBD1. The CDR3 is 13 amino acids. Germline V gene lookup returns CDR1 GTSNPN and CDR2 SVGIG (reference sequence). V trimming: 2 bases; J trimming: 7 bases; junction bases outside the gene matches: 5. In DNA, the CDR3 is TGTGCCTGGAGTAGGACAGGGGATGGTGGCTACACCTTC. Translated: CAWSRTGDGGYTF. Based on the CDR3 plus reference TRBV30 and TRBJ1-2, the full variable domain is SQTIHQWPATLVQPVGSPLSLECTVEGTSNPNLYWYRQAAGRGLQLLFYSVGIGQISSEVPQNLSASRPQDRQFILSSKKLLLSDSGFYLCAWSRTGDGGYTFGSGTRLTVV.

This clone was picked up many times. The chain couples TRBV7-3 to TRBJ2-5; D is ambiguous. Germline CDR1 SGHTA, CDR2 FQGTGA. This CDR3 is built from 15 residues. The V end was cut by 0 bases, the J end by 4 bases, with 12 bases between. In DNA, the CDR3 is TGTGCCAGCAGCTTAACGTCCGACCGAGGAGAGACCCAGTACTTC. This sequence encodes CASSLTSDRGETQYF. Variable domain in full (rest from reference TRBV7-3 and TRBJ2-5): GAGVSQTPSNKVTEKGKYVELRCDPISGHTALYWYRQSLGQGPEFLIYFQGTGAADDSGLPNDRFFAVRPEGSVSTLKIQRTERGDSAVYLCASSLTSDRGETQYFGPGTRLLVL.

J is TRBJ2-5 and V is TRBV6-5; D unresolved. The CDR3 has 15 amino acids. Germline V lookup: CDR1 MNHEY, CDR2 SVGAGI. Trimming shortened V by 3 bases and J by 2 bases, and 13 bases separated the two germline ends. The CDR3 bases are TGTGCCAGCAGTTATCGGCTAGAAGAACAAGAGACCCAGTACTTC. It translates to CASSYRLEEQETQYF.

The chain recombines TRBV12-3 or TRBV12-4 with TRBJ1-1; weak D call: TRBD1 (5 bases). Trimming removed 10 bases at V and 4 bases at J, with 13 bases between. This CDR3 is built from 12 residues. CDR3 DNA sequence: TGTGCCATCACCGGGGGGGGCACTGAAGCTTTCTTT. Translation gives CAITGGGTEAFF.

V usage is TRBV10-3 and J usage is TRBJ1-1; 9 positions agree with TRBD1. In germline, CDR1 is ENHRY, CDR2 SYGVKD. J was trimmed by 6 bases and V by 6 bases; bases with no gene match: 8. The CDR3 is 14 residues long. CDR3 DNA sequence: TGTGCCATCAGGCCGACAGGGGGTCTAGCTGAAGCTTTCTTT. Its protein is CAIRPTGGLAEAFF.

The chain employs TRBV18 and TRBJ1-3; no clear D gene. V was cut by 0 bases and J by 0 bases, with 9 bases left in between. This CDR3 has 16 residues. The germline gives CDR1 KGHSH, CDR2 LQKENI. The CDR3 region is CASSPPYRSSGNTIYF. For the CDR3, the DNA is TGTGCCAGCTCACCACCGTACAGAAGCTCTGGAAACACCATATATTTT.

This clone was found once. The CDR3: CASSTTSASYNEQFF. The CDR3 DNA follows: TGTGCCAGTAGTACTACTAGCGCCTCCTACAATGAGCAGTTCTTC. The gene calls are TRBV19 and TRBJ2-1, with TRBD2 identical over 7 bases. With V trimmed by 4 bases and J by 0 bases, 3 bases remained unmatched. Germline V gene sequence: CDR1 LNHDA, CDR2 SQIVND (reference sequence). The length of the CDR3 is 15 residues. Based on the CDR3 plus reference TRBV19 and TRBJ2-1, the full variable domain is DGGITQSPKYLFRKEGQNVTLSCEQNLNHDAMYWYRQDPGQGLRLIYYSQIVNDFQKGDIAEGYSVSREKKESFPLTVTSAQKNPTAFYLCASSTTSASYNEQFFGPGTRLTVL.

The V call is TRBV28, the J call TRBJ1-2, with no clear D. The CDR3 is 12 residues long. V was cut by 10 bases and J by 2 bases, with 11 bases left in between. In germline, CDR1 is MDHEN, CDR2 SYDVKM. CDR3 nucleotides: TGTGCCACAGCAGACGGGAACTATGGCTACACCTTC. It translates to CATADGNYGYTF.

The chain links TRBV27 to TRBJ2-3, with a weak D call TRBD1 (6 bases). This CDR3 comprises 16 residues. The V and J ends lost 5 bases and 2 bases respectively, with 17 bases between them. Per germline, CDR1 MNHEY and CDR2 SMNVEV (reference sequence). In nucleotides, the CDR3 is TGTGCCAGCAGTCAAAACCCGGGACACTACACAGATACGCAGTATTTT. Its translation is CASSQNPGHYTDTQYF.

This clone appeared once. This chain connects TRBV9 to TRBJ2-5; 11 bases line up with TRBD2. This CDR3 spans 16 amino acids. Germline values: CDR1 SGDLS, CDR2 YYNGEE. The J segment lost 2 bases and the V segment lost 0 bases, leaving 3 bases of the junction unmatched. The CDR3 is CASSVGSSGGQETQYF. The CDR3 bases are TGTGCCAGCAGCGTAGGGTCTAGCGGGGGGCAAGAGACCCAGTACTTC.

The CDR3 protein is CASSFRTGGHDEQFF. CDR3 in DNA: TGTGCCAGCAGTTTCAGGACAGGGGGGCACGATGAGCAGTTCTTC. This chain links TRBV28 with TRBJ2-1, with 10 nucleotides matching TRBD1. Germline V gene lookup returns CDR1 MDHEN and CDR2 SYDVKM. CDR3 length: 15 residues. Trimming took 3 bases from V and 8 from J; bases not matched to a gene: 7.

V is TRBV28 and J is TRBJ1-5, with 11 bases lining up with TRBD1. The CDR3 consists of 17 residues. Per germline, CDR1 MDHEN and CDR2 SYDVKM. The V segment lost 4 bases and the J segment 3 bases; nucleotides outside the gene matches: 8. CDR3 residues: CASSYAGTGGSNQPQHF. The CDR3 region has the DNA TGTGCCAGCAGTTATGCCGGGACAGGGGGTTCCAATCAGCCCCAGCATTTT.

The V gene is TRBV21-1, the J gene TRBJ2-2; the table's D call TRBD1 went unverified against the DNA. TRBV21-1 is labeled a pseudogene. This CDR3 region has 16 residues. The CDR3 DNA follows: TGTGCCAGCAGCTTTAGGGACAGATTAAACACCGGGGAGCTGTTTTTT. Translation gives CASSFRDRLNTGELFF.

CDR3 region: CAWSMDRSYTEAFF. For the CDR3, the DNA is TGTGCCTGGAGTATGGACAGGTCTTACACTGAAGCTTTCTTT. The chain is built from TRBV30 and TRBJ1-1; 7 bases are shared with TRBD1. This CDR3 is built from 14 residues. CDR1 GTSNPN and CDR2 SVGIG come from the germline V gene (reference sequence). Trimming cost V 2 bases and J 3 bases; bases outside gene matches: 6.

This chain links TRBV19 with TRBJ2-2; 8 bases fit TRBD1. The length of the CDR3 is 13 residues. Germline CDR1 LNHDA, CDR2 SQIVND (reference sequence). With 10 bases clipped from V and 4 bases from J, the junction kept 5 bases outside the gene matches. The CDR3 protein is CATDRGTTGELFF. CDR3 sequence (DNA): TGTGCCACAGACAGGGGAACCACCGGGGAGCTGTTTTTT.

The V gene is TRBV29-1, the J gene TRBJ1-3; D not resolved. From germline, CDR1 is SQVTM and CDR2 ANQGSEA. V dropped 4 bases and J dropped 0 bases, with 7 bases sitting between them. This CDR3 has 13 amino acids. The chain's CDR3 is CSVGWPSGNTIYF. The CDR3 DNA reads TGCAGCGTTGGGTGGCCCTCTGGAAACACCATATATTTT.

The chain is built from TRBV4-1 and TRBJ2-7, with 8 positions matching TRBD1. Germline values: CDR1 MGHRA, CDR2 YSYEKL. CDR3 length: 14 amino acids. With V trimmed by 2 bases and J by 3 bases, 3 bases remained unmatched. The CDR3 nucleotides read TGCGCCAGCAGCCAATCAGGGGGCGTCTACGAGCAGTACTTC. Its translation: CASSQSGGVYEQYF.

The genes are TRBV5-6 and TRBJ1-3; D is undetermined. Trimming pared 0 bases from V and 1 base from J, leaving 5 bases between. In germline, CDR1 is SGHDT, CDR2 YYEEEE. The CDR3 length is 14 residues. CDR3 region: CASSLAGSGNTIYF. DNA for the CDR3: TGTGCCAGCAGCTTGGCGGGGTCTGGAAACACCATATATTTT.